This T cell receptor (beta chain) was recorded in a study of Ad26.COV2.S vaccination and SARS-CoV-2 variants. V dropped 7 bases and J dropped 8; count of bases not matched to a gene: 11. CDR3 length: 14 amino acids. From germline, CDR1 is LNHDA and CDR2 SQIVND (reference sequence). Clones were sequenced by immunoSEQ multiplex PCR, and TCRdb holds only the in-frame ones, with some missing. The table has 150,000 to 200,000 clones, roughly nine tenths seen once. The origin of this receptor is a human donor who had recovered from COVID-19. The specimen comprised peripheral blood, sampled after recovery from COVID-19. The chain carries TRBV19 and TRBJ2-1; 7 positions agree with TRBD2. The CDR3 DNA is TGTGCCAGTACCAACGGGGGGAATAGCGATGAGCAGTTCTTC. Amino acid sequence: CASTNGGNSDEQFF.